The source of this T cell receptor (beta chain) is a study of cytomegalovirus exposure and HLA in healthy donors. Healthy bone marrow donors supplied every sample. Findings of the study overall: As a later analysis revealed, most CMV-associated TCR beta chains appeared HLA-restricted. With later analysis, a missense DCLRE1C variant became linked to TCR beta V- and J-gene trimming. About 87% or about 30% of the time was how often most TCR beta V segments were productive, according to an earlier analysis.

Concerning this clone: As yet, its antigen is unknown.

With 0 bases clipped from V and 8 bases from J, the junction kept 4 bases outside the gene matches. The CDR3 sequence is 14 residues long. Germline lookup yields CDR1 MNHNY and CDR2 SVGAGI (reference sequence). It was with 60 Vbeta and 13 Jbeta primers that the PCR ran. Repertoires were generated with immunoSEQ multiplex PCR, while TCRdb's copy carries only in-frame clones and drops some. The data contain about 160,000 clones, around four fifths of them singletons. The sequencing input was PBMCs. This rearrangement joins TRBV6-6 to TRBJ2-1, with 7 positions matching TRBD2. The source of this sequence is a woman between 25 and 40 years old in good health and CMV-seronegative. As DNA, the CDR3 is TGTGCCAGCAGTTACTCGCGGCTAGCGGATGAGCAGTTCTTC. Amino acids: CASSYSRLADEQFF.